The text below deals with one T cell receptor beta chain. The CDR3 runs 15 residues. Trimming stripped 6 bases from V and 1 base from J, with 12 bases between. The germline CDR1 and CDR2 sequences are MNHNY and SVGAGI (reference sequence). Measured with immunoSEQ multiplex PCR; TCRdb has only the in-frame clones, and not every one. The table shows more than 2,000,000 clones, with about 92% occurring only once. This sample is drawn from a study of shared clonotypes between healthy human individuals. V usage is TRBV6-6 and J usage is TRBJ2-2; either TRBD1 or TRBD2 may supply D (5 bases each). Specimen: naive CD4+ T cells sorted from blood. Noted subset: CD45RA+ positively selected. The sequence was collected from a man between 18 and 35 years old in good health. CDR3 sequence (DNA): TGTGCCAGCAGGGGGCCGGACTTGAACACCGGGGAGCTGTTTTTT. It is translated as CASRGPDLNTGELFF.